The rows below give T cell receptor beta chains drawn from one sample of a study of T cell repertoires in cytomegalovirus infection. TCRdb re-derived calls from the reads in MiXCR, one entry per CDR3 protein. Of under 150,000 distinct CDR3 sequences in the sample, roughly 9% were seen once. The specimen was PBMCs. These receptors were collected from a human donor in good health (CMV status not recorded). Some clones in this sample may be carry-over from other donors' samples. The CDR3 runs from the conserved cysteine through the conserved F or W. The D gene is left open where the match is weak. Clone size is shown for a subset of rows, as once, few, many or a class of expanded clone.

J,D,size,V,DNA,CDR3
TRBJ1-1,.,.,TRBV28,TGTGCCATCCGAGGCACCCCGAACACTGAAGCTTTCTTT,CAIRGTPNTEAFF
TRBJ2-2,.,many,TRBV7-9,TGTGCCAGCACCGAAGTTGGCGGGGAGCTGTTTTTT,CASTEVGGELFF
TRBJ2-3,.,many,TRBV7-2,TGTGCCAGCAGCCCCTCAGTGACTAAACCCACAGATACGCAGTATTTT,CASSPSVTKPTDTQYF
TRBJ1-5,.,many,TRBV12-3/TRBV12-4,TGTGCCAGCAGATGGAGGTCAATAAGGAGCAATCAGCCCCAGCATTTT,CASRWRSIRSNQPQHF
TRBJ1-3,.,many,TRBV12-3/TRBV12-4,TGTGCCAGCGCGAACCAGCCTGGAAACACCATATATTTT,CASANQPGNTIYF
TRBJ1-1,.,many,TRBV20-1,TGCAGTGCTAGAGATCCACGGGGGGGCAACACTGAAGCTTTCTTT,CSARDPRGGNTEAFF
TRBJ1-1,.,many,TRBV19,TGTGCCAGTAGCGACACAGGGCCCACTGAAGCTTTCTTT,CASSDTGPTEAFF
TRBJ1-1,.,many,TRBV28,TGTGCCAGCAGTTTGGTTGGGTGGAACACTGAAGCTTTCTTT,CASSLVGWNTEAFF
TRBJ2-3,TRBD2,many,TRBV24-1,TGTGCCACCAGTGACCTAGCGGGGGACACAGATACGCAGTATTTT,CATSDLAGDTDTQYF
TRBJ1-2,.,many,TRBV15,TGTGCCACCAGCAGAGATAGGTCAGGGAACAGCCGATATGGCTACACCTTC,CATSRDRSGNSRYGYTF
TRBJ1-5,.,few,TRBV4-1,TGCGCCAGCAGCCAAGGGGGGACAAAAAATCAGCCCCAGCATTTT,CASSQGGTKNQPQHF
TRBJ1-5,TRBD1,many,TRBV28,TGTGCCAGCAGTTTATTAGGGACAGGGGGGTATAGCAATCAGCCCCAGCATTTT,CASSLLGTGGYSNQPQHF
TRBJ2-2,TRBD1,many,TRBV2,TGTGCCAGCAGTGCGGGACAGGGACACGGGGAGCTGTTTTTT,CASSAGQGHGELFF
TRBJ1-1,.,.,TRBV2,TGTGCCAGCAAGGAAGGGGTGGACAACACTGAAGCTTTCTTT,CASKEGVDNTEAFF
TRBJ1-2,TRBD1,.,TRBV29-1,TGCAGCGTGGGTACGACAGGGGGCAGCTATGGCTACACCTTC,CSVGTTGGSYGYTF
TRBJ2-3,TRBD1,many,TRBV29-1,TGCAGCGTTGGACAGGGCAACACAGATACGCAGTATTTT,CSVGQGNTDTQYF
TRBJ1-5,.,many,TRBV15,TGTGCCACCAGCCCCAAGGGGTTGGAGGGAGGTCAGCCCCAGCATTTT,CATSPKGLEGGQPQHF
TRBJ2-3,.,many,TRBV7-2,TGTGCCAGCAGCTTAAGACAGACAGATACGCAGTATTTT,CASSLRQTDTQYF
TRBJ2-1,.,.,TRBV7-3,TGTGCCAGCAGCTTCGGTTCAGGAGTCCCCTACAATGAGCAGTTCTTC,CASSFGSGVPYNEQFF
TRBJ2-2,TRBD1,.,TRBV6-5,TGTGCCAGCAGACAAACAGGGGACCCCACCGGGGAGCTGTTTTTT,CASRQTGDPTGELFF
TRBJ2-3,.,medium-sized,TRBV7-2,TGTGCCAGCAGCTTAATTGGAGATACGCAGTATTTT,CASSLIGDTQYF
TRBJ2-1,TRBD1,.,TRBV6-4,TGTGCCAGCAAACCGGGACAGGGGGCGAATGAGCAGTTCTTC,CASKPGQGANEQFF
TRBJ2-7,.,few,TRBV7-3,TGTGCCAGCACCCGAGAGACAGAATCCGAGCAGTACTTC,CASTRETESEQYF
TRBJ1-5,.,few,TRBV2,TGTGCCAGTAGAGACAACAGAGATCAGCCCCAGCATTTT,CASRDNRDQPQHF
TRBJ2-3,TRBD1,many,TRBV28,TGTGCCAGCAGTTCCCCCCGGGGTGGACAGGCTAGCACAGATACGCAGTATTTT,CASSSPRGGQASTDTQYF
TRBJ1-5,.,.,TRBV29-1,TGCAGCGTTGTGGGGGCCGGGGGCCAGCCCCAGCATTTT,CSVVGAGGQPQHF